Listed below are T cell receptor beta chains from one sample, sequenced in a study of OX40 agonist ivuxolimab in advanced cancers. Data came from immunoSEQ multiplex PCR; TCRdb stores just in-frame clones and leaves some out. The table has around 100,000 clones, 85% to 95% seen once. This specimen consisted of CD4+ or CD8+ T cells sorted from blood, obtained in a trial of the OX40 agonist ivuxolimab. These receptors came from an adult with an advanced solid tumor such as melanoma, head and neck, liver or kidney cancer. The CDR3 runs from the conserved cysteine through the conserved F or W. A D gene is named only where the DNA matches it firmly. Clone size appears in some rows only: once, few, many, or a class for an expanded clone.

cdr3_length j_call v_call d_call clone_size cdr3_nt cdr3_aa
13 TRBJ2-1 TRBV4-2 NA NA TGTGCCAGCAGCCAAGAGGGAGCCGATGAGCAGTTCTTC CASSQEGADEQFF
15 TRBJ1-4 TRBV2 NA NA TGTGCCAGCAGTGAGGGGGTCAGGGAAGGGGAAAAACTGTTTTTT CASSEGVREGEKLFF
12 TRBJ2-5 TRBV28 NA NA TGTGCCAGCAGTTTATTGGTGGAGACCCAGTACTTC CASSLLVETQYF
13 TRBJ2-5 TRBV10-3 NA few TGTGCCATCACCGGAGGGGGGAGAGAGACCCAGTACTTC CAITGGGRETQYF
14 TRBJ2-3 TRBV6-5 NA NA TGTGCCATCAGGGTCGGACGGAGCACAGATACGCAGTATTTT CAIRVGRSTDTQYF
14 TRBJ1-1 TRBV27 NA NA TGTGCCAGCTCTCCGTTAGGGGGACGAACTGAAGCTTTCTTT CASSPLGGRTEAFF
11 TRBJ1-5 TRBV20-1 TRBD1 NA TGCAGTGCTGGACAGGATCAGCCCCAGCATTTT CSAGQDQPQHF
14 TRBJ2-1 TRBV5-1 NA NA TGCGCCAGCAGCTTGGGAAGGGGGATGAATGAGCAGTTCTTC CASSLGRGMNEQFF
14 TRBJ2-5 TRBV19 TRBD2 once TGTGCCAGTGGGGCTAGCGGGAACCAAGAGACCCAGTACTTC CASGASGNQETQYF
14 TRBJ2-7 TRBV5-6 TRBD1 NA TGTGCCAGCAGTAGACAGGGGCGGACCTACGAGCAGTACTTC CASSRQGRTYEQYF
15 TRBJ2-1 TRBV30 TRBD1 NA TGTGCCTGGAGTGTACAGGACAGGGATCCCCATGAGCAGTTCTTC CAWSVQDRDPHEQFF
14 TRBJ1-1 TRBV5-1 TRBD1 NA TGCGCCAGCAGCTCGACAGGGATGAACACTGAAGCTTTCTTT CASSSTGMNTEAFF
14 TRBJ2-7 TRBV5-1 NA NA TGCGCCAGCAGCTTGCGGGAGTCTCCTTACGAGCAGTACTTC CASSLRESPYEQYF
14 TRBJ2-6 TRBV6-6 NA NA TGTGCCAGCAGTTATAGCGGAGACGCCAACGTCCTGACTTTC CASSYSGDANVLTF
13 TRBJ1-5 TRBV27 NA NA TGTGCCAGCAGTTTGAGGGGCAATCAGCCCCAGCATTTT CASSLRGNQPQHF
16 TRBJ2-1 TRBV19 NA NA TGTGCCAGTAGTATAGATAGAAACGGAGAGTACGGTGAGCAGTTCTTC CASSIDRNGEYGEQFF
16 TRBJ2-1 TRBV10-3 NA NA TGTGCCATCAGTGACTTCACCGGGACTCTTTACAATGAGCAGTTCTTC CAISDFTGTLYNEQFF
16 TRBJ1-4 TRBV15 NA few TGTGCCACCAGCAGCTTTGGATCCCCGGCAGCCGAAAAACTGTTTTTT CATSSFGSPAAEKLFF